This TCR beta chain was observed in a study of blood T cell repertoires in COVID-19. Background on the study: Samples of COVID-19 (acute and convalescent) were obtained from the United States, Italy and Spain.

Germline V lookup: CDR1 SGHRS, CDR2 YFSETQ. Trimming removed 5 bases from V and 6 bases from J, with 18 bases in between. This CDR3 region has 16 residues. As handled by the study authors: Reference gene primer amplification gave nucleated cell count estimates. The table came from immunoSEQ multiplex PCR; TCRdb's copy has only in-frame clones and leaves some out. Clonal size and the V and J genes are those of that table, whereas D and trimming came from the DNA. The sample holds about 260,000 clones; about nine tenths are singletons and the top ten take 0.87%. Each exposed participant met a COVID-19 case in the 2 weeks preceding study entry.

Material: PBMCs or T cells enriched from blood (not recorded which). The clonotype comes from a man aged 50 to 59 who had been exposed to COVID-19. This sequence joins TRBV5-1 and TRBJ1-6; maybe TRBD1 (5 bases). The CDR3 region is CASSFDSRLGNSPLHF. The CDR3 DNA reads TGCGCCAGCAGTTTTGACAGCAGGTTGGGTAATTCACCCCTCCACTTT.